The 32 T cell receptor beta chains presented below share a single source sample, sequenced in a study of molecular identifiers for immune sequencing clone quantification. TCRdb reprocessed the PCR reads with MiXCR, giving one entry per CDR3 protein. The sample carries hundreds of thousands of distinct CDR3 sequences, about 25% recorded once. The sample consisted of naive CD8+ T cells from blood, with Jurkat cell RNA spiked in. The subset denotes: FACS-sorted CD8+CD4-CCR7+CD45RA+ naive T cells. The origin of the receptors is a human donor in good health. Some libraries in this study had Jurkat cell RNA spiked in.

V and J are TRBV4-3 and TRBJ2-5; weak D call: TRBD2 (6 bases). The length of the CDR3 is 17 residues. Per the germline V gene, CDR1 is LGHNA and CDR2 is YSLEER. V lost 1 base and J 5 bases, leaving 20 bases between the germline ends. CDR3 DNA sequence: TGCGCCAGCAGCCAAGGCGAAGCGGGCCTGGAAGGGGAGACCCAGTACTTC. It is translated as CASSQGEAGLEGETQYF.

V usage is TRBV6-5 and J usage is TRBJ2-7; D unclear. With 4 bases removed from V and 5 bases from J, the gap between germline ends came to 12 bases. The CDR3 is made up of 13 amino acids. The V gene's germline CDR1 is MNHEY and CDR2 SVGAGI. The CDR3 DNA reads TGTGCCAGCAGTTCCACAGAATTCCACGAGCAGTACTTC. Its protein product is CASSSTEFHEQYF.

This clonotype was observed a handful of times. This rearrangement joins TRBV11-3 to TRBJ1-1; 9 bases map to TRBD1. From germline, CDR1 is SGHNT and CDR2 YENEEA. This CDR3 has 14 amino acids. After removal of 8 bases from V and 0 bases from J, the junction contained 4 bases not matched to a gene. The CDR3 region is CASPRTGVNTEAFF. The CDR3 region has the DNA TGTGCCAGCCCCCGGACAGGGGTGAACACTGAAGCTTTCTTT.

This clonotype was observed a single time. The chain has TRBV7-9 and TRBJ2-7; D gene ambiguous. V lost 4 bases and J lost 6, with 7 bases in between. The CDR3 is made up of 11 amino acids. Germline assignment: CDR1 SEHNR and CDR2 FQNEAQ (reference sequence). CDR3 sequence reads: CASSSGLEQYV. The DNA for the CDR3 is TGTGCCAGCAGCTCCGGCCTCGAGCAGTACGTC.

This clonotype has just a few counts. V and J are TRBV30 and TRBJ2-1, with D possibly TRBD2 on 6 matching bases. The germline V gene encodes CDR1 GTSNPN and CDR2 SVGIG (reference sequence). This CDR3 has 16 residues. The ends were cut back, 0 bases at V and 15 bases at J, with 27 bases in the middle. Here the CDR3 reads CAWSVLGQGSGDPVFF. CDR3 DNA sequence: TGTGCCTGGAGTGTACTGGGCCAAGGTAGCGGAGACCCGGTGTTCTTC.

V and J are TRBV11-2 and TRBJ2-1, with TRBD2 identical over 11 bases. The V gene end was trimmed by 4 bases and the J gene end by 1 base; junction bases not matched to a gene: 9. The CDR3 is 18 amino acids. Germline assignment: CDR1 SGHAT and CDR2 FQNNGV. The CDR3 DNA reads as TGTGCCAGCAGCTCCTGGTTCGGGACTAGCGGATCCTACAATGAGCAGTTCTTC. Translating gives CASSSWFGTSGSYNEQFF. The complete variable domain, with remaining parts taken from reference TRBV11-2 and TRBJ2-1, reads EAGVAQSPRYKIIEKRQSVAFWCNPISGHATLYWYQQILGQGPKLLIQFQNNGVVDDSQLPKDRFSAERLKGVDSTLKIQPAKLEDSAVYLCASSSWFGTSGSYNEQFFGPGTRLTVL.

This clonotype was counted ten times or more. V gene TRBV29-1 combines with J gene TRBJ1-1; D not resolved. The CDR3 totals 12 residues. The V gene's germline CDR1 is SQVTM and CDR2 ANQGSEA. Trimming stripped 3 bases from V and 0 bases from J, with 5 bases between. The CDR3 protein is CSVESLNTEAFF. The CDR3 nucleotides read TGCAGCGTTGAGTCCCTGAACACTGAAGCTTTCTTT.

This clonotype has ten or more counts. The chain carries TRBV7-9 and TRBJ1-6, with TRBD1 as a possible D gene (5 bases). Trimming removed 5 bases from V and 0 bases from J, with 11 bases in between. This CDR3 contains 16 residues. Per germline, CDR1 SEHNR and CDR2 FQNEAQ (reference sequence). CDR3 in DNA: TGTGCCAGCAGCCCGAGACAGAGCTCCTATAATTCACCCCTCCACTTT. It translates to CASSPRQSSYNSPLHF.

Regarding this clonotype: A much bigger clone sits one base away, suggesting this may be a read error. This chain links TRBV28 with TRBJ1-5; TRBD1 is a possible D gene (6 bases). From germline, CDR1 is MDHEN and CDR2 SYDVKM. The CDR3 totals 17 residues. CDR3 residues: CASSLFRQDMSNQPRHF. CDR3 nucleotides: TGTGCCAGCAGTTTGTTCCGACAGGACATGAGCAATCAGCCCCGGCATTTT.

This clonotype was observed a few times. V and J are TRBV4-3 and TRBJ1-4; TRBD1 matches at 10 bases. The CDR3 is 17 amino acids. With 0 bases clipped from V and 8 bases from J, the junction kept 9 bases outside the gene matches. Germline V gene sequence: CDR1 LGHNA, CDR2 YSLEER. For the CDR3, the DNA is TGCGCCAGCAGCCAAGATCAAGTCGGGACAGGGGACGAAAAACTGTTTTTT. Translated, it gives CASSQDQVGTGDEKLFF.

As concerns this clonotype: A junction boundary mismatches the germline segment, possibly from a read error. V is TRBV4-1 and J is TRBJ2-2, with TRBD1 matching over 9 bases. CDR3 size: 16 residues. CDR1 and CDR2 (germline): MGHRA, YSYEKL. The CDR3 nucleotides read TGCGCCGGCAGCCAAGTACAGGGGGCGATTACCGGGGAGCTGTTTTTT. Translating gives CAGSQVQGAITGELFF.

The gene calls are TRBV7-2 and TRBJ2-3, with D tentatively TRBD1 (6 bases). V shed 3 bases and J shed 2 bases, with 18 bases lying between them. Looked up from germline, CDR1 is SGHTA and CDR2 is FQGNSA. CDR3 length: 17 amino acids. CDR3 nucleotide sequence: TGTGCCAGCAGCTTGGGGGCTACCCCATTGTCCACAGATACGCAGTATTTT. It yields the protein CASSLGATPLSTDTQYF.

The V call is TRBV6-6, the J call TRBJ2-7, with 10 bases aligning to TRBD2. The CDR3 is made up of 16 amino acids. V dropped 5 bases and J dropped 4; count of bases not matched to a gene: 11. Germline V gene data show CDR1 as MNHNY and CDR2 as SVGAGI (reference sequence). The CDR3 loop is CASSQFGVAGGYEQYF. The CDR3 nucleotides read TGTGCCAGCAGTCAGTTCGGGGTAGCGGGGGGTTACGAGCAGTACTTC.

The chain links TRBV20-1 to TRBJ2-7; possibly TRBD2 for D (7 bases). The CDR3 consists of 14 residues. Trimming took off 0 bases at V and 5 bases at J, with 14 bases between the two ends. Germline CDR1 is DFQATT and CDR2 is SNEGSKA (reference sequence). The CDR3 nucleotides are TGCAGTGCTAGAGATCCGGGGGGCAGGGACGAGCAGTACTTC. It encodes CSARDPGGRDEQYF.

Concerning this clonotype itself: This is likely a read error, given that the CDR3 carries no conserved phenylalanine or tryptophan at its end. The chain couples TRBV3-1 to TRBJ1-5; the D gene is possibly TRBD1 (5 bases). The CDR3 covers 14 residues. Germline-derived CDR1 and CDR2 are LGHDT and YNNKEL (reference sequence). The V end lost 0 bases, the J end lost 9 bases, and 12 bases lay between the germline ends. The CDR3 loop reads CASSQDWGSGPQHL. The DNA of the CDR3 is TGTGCCAGCAGCCAAGATTGGGGGAGCGGGCCCCAGCATTTA.

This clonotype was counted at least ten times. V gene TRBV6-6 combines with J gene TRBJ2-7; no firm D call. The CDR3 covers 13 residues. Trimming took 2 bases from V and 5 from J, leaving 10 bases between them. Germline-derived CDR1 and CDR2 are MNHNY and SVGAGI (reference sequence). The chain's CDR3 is CASSYDPTDEQYF. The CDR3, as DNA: TGTGCCAGCAGTTACGACCCTACGGACGAGCAGTACTTC.

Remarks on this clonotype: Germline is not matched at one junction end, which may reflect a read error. The CDR3 sequence: CTSSFSWDAHEDTQYF. Here the CDR3 DNA reads TGTACCAGCAGCTTTAGTTGGGACGCGCACGAAGATACGCAGTATTTT. The chain is built from TRBV5-6 and TRBJ2-3, with D perhaps matching TRBD1 or TRBD2 (5 bases each). Germline V gives CDR1 SGHDT, CDR2 YYEEEE. The CDR3 covers 16 residues. The full variable domain, its missing parts supplied by reference TRBV5-6 and TRBJ2-3, is DAGVTQSPTHLIKTRGQQVTLRCSPKSGHDTVSWYQQALGQGPQFIFQYYEEEERQRGNFPDRFSGHQFPNYSSELNVNALLLGDSALYLCTSSFSWDAHEDTQYFGPGTRLTVL.

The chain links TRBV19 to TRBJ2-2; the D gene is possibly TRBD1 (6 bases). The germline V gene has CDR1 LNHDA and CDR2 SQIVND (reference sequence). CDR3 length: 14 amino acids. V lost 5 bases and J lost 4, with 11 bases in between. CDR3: CASSLDSPTGELFF. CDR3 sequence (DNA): TGTGCCAGTAGTCTGGACAGCCCCACCGGGGAGCTGTTTTTT. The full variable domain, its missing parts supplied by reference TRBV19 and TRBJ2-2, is DGGITQSPKYLFRKEGQNVTLSCEQNLNHDAMYWYRQDPGQGLRLIYYSQIVNDFQKGDIAEGYSVSREKKESFPLTVTSAQKNPTAFYLCASSLDSPTGELFFGEGSRLTVL.

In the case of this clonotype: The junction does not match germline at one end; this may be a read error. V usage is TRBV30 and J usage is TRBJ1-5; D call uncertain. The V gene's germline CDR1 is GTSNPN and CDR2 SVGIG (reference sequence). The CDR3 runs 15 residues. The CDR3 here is CAWSNGSHSYQPQHF. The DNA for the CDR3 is TGTGCCTGGAGTAACGGGTCGCATAGCTATCAGCCCCAGCATTTT.

CDR3 sequence: CASSQDMPTNYGYTF. The CDR3 coding sequence is TGCGCCAGCAGCCAAGATATGCCAACTAACTATGGCTACACCTTC. V gene TRBV4-1 combines with J gene TRBJ1-2; D is unresolved. CDR3 length equals 15 residues. V dropped 0 bases and J dropped 0 bases, with 8 bases sitting between them. Germline assignment: CDR1 MGHRA and CDR2 YSYEKL.

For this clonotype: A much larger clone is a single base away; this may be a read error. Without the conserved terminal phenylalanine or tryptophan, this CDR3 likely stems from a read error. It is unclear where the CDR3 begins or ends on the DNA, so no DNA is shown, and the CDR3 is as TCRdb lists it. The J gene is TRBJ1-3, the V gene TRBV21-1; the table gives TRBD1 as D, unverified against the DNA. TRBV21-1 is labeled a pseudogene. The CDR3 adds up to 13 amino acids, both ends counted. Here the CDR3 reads CASSAGAGNTIYY.

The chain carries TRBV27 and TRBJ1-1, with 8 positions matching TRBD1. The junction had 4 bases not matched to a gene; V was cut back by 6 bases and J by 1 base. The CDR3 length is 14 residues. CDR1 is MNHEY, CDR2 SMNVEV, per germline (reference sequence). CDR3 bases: TGTGCCAGCAGGGGGACAGGCACGAACACTGAAGCTTTCTTT. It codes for CASRGTGTNTEAFF.

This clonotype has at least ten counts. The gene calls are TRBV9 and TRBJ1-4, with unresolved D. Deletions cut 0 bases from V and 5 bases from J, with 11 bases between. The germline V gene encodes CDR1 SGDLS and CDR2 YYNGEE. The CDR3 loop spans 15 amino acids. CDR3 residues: CASSVEAGKNEKLFF. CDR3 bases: TGTGCCAGCAGCGTAGAGGCAGGCAAGAATGAAAAACTGTTTTTT.

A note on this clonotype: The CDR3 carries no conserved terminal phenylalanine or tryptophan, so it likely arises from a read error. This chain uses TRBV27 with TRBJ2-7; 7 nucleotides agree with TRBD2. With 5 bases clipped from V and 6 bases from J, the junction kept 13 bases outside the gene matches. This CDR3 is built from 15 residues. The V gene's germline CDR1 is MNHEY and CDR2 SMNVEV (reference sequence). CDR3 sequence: CASSLNPSGTVEQYL. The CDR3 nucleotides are TGTGCCAGCAGTCTTAACCCCAGCGGGACGGTCGAGCAGTACCTC.

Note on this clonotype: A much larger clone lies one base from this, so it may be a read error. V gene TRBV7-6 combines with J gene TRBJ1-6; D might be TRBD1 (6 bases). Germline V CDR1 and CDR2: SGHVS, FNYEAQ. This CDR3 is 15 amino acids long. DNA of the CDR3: TGTGCCAGCAGCCCGCGGGACAACTATAATTCACTCCTCCACTTT. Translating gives CASSPRDNYNSLLHF.

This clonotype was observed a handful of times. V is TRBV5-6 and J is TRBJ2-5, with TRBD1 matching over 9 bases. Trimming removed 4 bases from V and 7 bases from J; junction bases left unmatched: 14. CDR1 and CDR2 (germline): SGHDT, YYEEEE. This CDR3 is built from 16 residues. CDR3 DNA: TGTGCCAGCAGCGAGACCGGGACAGGGCGGCTTGGGACCCAGTACTTC. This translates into CASSETGTGRLGTQYF.

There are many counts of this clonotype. The CDR3 loop reads CASSQDLWGGRTEAFF. The CDR3 nucleotides read TGCGCCAGCAGCCAAGATCTTTGGGGTGGGAGGACTGAAGCTTTCTTT. The gene calls are TRBV4-3 and TRBJ1-1; unclear D gene. The CDR3 runs to 16 residues. Trimming took off 0 bases at V and 5 bases at J, with 16 bases between the two ends. Germline values: CDR1 LGHNA, CDR2 YSLEER.

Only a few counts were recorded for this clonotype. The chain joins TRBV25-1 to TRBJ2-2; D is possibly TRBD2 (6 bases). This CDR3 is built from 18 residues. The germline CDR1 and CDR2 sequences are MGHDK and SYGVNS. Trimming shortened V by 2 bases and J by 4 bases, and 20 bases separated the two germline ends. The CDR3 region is CASSEKDMAGFGTGELFF. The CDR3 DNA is TGTGCCAGCAGTGAAAAGGACATGGCGGGGTTCGGCACCGGGGAGCTGTTTTTT.

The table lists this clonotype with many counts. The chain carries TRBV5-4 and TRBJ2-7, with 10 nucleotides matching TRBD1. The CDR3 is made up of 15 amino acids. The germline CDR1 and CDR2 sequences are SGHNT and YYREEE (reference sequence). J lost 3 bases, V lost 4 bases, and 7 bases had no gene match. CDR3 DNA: TGTGCCAGCAGCCCCGGGACAGGGGAGGGCTACGAGCAGTACTTC. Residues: CASSPGTGEGYEQYF.

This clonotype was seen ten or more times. The chain's CDR3 is CASSQVYSDAKNIQYF. The CDR3 nucleotides are TGCGCCAGCAGCCAAGTCTACAGTGATGCCAAAAACATTCAGTACTTC. The chain employs TRBV4-3 and TRBJ2-4, with D uncertain. CDR3 length equals 16 residues. Germline CDR1 is LGHNA and CDR2 is YSLEER. V was clipped by 1 base and J by 1 base, with 11 bases between them.

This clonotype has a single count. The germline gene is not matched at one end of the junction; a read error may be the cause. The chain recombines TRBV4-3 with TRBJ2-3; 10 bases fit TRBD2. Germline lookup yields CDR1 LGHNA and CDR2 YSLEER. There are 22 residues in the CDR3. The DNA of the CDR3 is TGCGCCAGCAGCCAAGGGTCCGGCGTCTTAGCGGGGGGATCAACTAGCACAAATACGCAGTATTTT. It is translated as CASSQGSGVLAGGSTSTNTQYF.

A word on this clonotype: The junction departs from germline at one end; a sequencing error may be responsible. The CDR3 sequence is CASSQDRQYSLYEQHF. CDR3 sequence (DNA): TGCGCCAGCAGCCAAGATCGACAGTATAGCCTCTACGAGCAGCACTTC. The chain combines TRBV4-3 with TRBJ2-7; maybe TRBD1 (5 bases). The CDR3 covers 16 residues. The germline gives CDR1 LGHNA, CDR2 YSLEER.